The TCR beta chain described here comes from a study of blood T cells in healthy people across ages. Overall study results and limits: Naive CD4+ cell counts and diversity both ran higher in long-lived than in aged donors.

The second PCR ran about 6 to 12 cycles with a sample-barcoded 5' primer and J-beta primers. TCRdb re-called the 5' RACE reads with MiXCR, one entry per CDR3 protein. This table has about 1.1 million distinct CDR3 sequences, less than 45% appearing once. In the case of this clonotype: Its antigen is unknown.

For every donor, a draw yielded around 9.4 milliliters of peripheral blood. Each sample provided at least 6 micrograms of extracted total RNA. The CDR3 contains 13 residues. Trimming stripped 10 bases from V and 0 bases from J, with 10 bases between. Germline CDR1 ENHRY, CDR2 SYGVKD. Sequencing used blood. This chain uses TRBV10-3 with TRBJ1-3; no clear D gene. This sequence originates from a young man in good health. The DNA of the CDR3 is TGTGCCAGCCAGACAAGCTCTGGAAACACCATATATTTT. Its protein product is CASQTSSGNTIYF.